The rows below give T cell receptor beta chains drawn from one sample of a study of regulatory T cells in long-lasting Graves disease. TCRdb re-called the multiplex PCR reads with MiXCR, one entry per CDR3 protein. Among 500,000 or so distinct CDR3 sequences, about 15% were seen once, and the ten largest hold around a sixth. Another study also made use of these data, one on T cells in Graves' hyperthyroidism and ophthalmopathy.

The specimen comprised peripheral blood mononuclear cells (PBMCs), sampled at new diagnosis, from a patient treated with antithyroid drugs. The source is a woman aged 45-65 years with Graves disease. Both conserved end residues are trimmed from each CDR3. D genes are given only for firm matches.

d_call j_call v_call cdr3_aa
. TRBJ2-7 TRBV18 ASSPRVGVSYEQY
. TRBJ2-7 TRBV6-1 ASSREFRGSYEQY
. TRBJ2-7 TRBV30 ACNVVSYEQY
TRBD1 TRBJ1-4 TRBV19 ASNGQGRMLF
. TRBJ2-7 TRBV7-9 ASSPREASYEQY
TRBD2 TRBJ2-1 TRBV29-1 SVDRTSGSNEQF
TRBD1 TRBJ2-3 TRBV27 ASSTRFGQGADTQY
TRBD1 TRBJ2-2 TRBV19 ASGGQVGVGELF
. TRBJ1-1 TRBV19 ASSIMSRPNTEAF
TRBD1 TRBJ1-4 TRBV10-2 ASSDRGTNEKLF
. TRBJ2-3 TRBV9 ASSVGGGRTDTQY
. TRBJ1-4 TRBV5-5 ASSFSLATNEKLF